These T cell receptor beta chains were read from a single sample in a study of blood T cell repertoires in COVID-19. The method was immunoSEQ multiplex PCR; TCRdb's version includes in-frame clones alone and lacks a portion of them. Of tens of thousands of clones in the sample, roughly 90% were seen once. Sequenced input: peripheral blood. The source is a man older than 75 in a cohort sampled during active COVID-19. Both conserved end residues are part of each CDR3. The order of the fields is clone size, J gene, V gene, D gene, CDR3 protein, CDR3 DNA. D genes are given only for firm matches. The size of a clone is reported for some rows only, either as once, few or many, or as a class for expanded clones.

abundance: NA
j_gene: TRBJ2-7
v_gene: TRBV19
d_gene: NA
CDR3aa: CASRPWGQGGEQYF
CDR3nt: TGTGCCAGTAGACCATGGGGGCAAGGCGGCGAGCAGTACTTC

abundance: few
j_gene: TRBJ1-6
v_gene: TRBV3-1/TRBV3-2
d_gene: NA
CDR3aa: CASSQVTGTVSPLHF
CDR3nt: TGTGCCAGCAGCCAAGTAACAGGAACCGTCTCACCCCTCCACTTT

abundance: NA
j_gene: TRBJ2-5
v_gene: TRBV6-6
d_gene: TRBD2
CDR3aa: CASTSIGEGETQYF
CDR3nt: TGTGCCAGCACCTCGATAGGGGAGGGAGAGACCCAGTACTTC

abundance: NA
j_gene: TRBJ1-1
v_gene: TRBV7-2
d_gene: TRBD1
CDR3aa: CASSFTTGLGTEAFF
CDR3nt: TGTGCCAGCAGCTTCACGACAGGGCTAGGGACTGAAGCTTTCTTT

abundance: NA
j_gene: TRBJ2-3
v_gene: TRBV18
d_gene: TRBD2
CDR3aa: CASSPFERELYTDTQYF
CDR3nt: TGTGCCAGCTCACCATTCGAGCGGGAACTCTACACAGATACGCAGTATTTT

abundance: NA
j_gene: TRBJ1-1
v_gene: TRBV6-6
d_gene: NA
CDR3aa: CASRDGTWALDTEAFF
CDR3nt: TGTGCCAGCAGAGATGGGACATGGGCTTTGGATACTGAAGCTTTCTTT

abundance: NA
j_gene: TRBJ2-2
v_gene: TRBV7-2
d_gene: TRBD2
CDR3aa: CASSSRLAGAVTGELFF
CDR3nt: TGTGCCAGCAGCTCTAGACTAGCGGGAGCTGTAACCGGGGAGCTGTTTTTT

abundance: few
j_gene: TRBJ2-2
v_gene: TRBV19
d_gene: NA
CDR3aa: CASINPSHTGELFF
CDR3nt: TGTGCCAGTATCAACCCCAGTCACACCGGGGAGCTGTTTTTT

abundance: NA
j_gene: TRBJ2-3
v_gene: TRBV3-1/TRBV3-2
d_gene: TRBD2
CDR3aa: CASSITSGSSDTQYF
CDR3nt: TGTGCCAGCAGCATTACTAGCGGGAGCTCAGATACGCAGTATTTT

abundance: few
j_gene: TRBJ2-6
v_gene: TRBV5-4
d_gene: NA
CDR3aa: CASSQDNSGANVLTF
CDR3nt: TGTGCCAGCAGCCAGGACAACTCTGGGGCCAACGTCCTGACTTTC

abundance: NA
j_gene: TRBJ2-5
v_gene: TRBV3-1/TRBV3-2
d_gene: NA
CDR3aa: CASSQVASRHQETQYF
CDR3nt: TGTGCCAGCAGCCAAGTGGCTAGCAGACACCAAGAGACCCAGTACTTC

abundance: NA
j_gene: TRBJ1-4
v_gene: TRBV18
d_gene: NA
CDR3aa: CASSPGHTNEKLFF
CDR3nt: TGTGCCAGCTCACCGGGACATACTAATGAAAAACTGTTTTTT

abundance: NA
j_gene: TRBJ1-3
v_gene: TRBV18
d_gene: TRBD1
CDR3aa: CASSPGTGGTGNTIYF
CDR3nt: TGTGCCAGCTCACCAGGGACAGGGGGCACTGGAAACACCATATATTTT

abundance: NA
j_gene: TRBJ1-1
v_gene: TRBV6-2/TRBV6-3
d_gene: NA
CDR3aa: CASSYYRDTEAFF
CDR3nt: TGTGCCAGCAGTTACTACAGGGACACTGAAGCTTTCTTT

abundance: once
j_gene: TRBJ2-5
v_gene: TRBV11-1
d_gene: TRBD2
CDR3aa: CASSEVGGYETQYF
CDR3nt: TGTGCCAGCAGCGAAGTGGGGGGGTACGAGACCCAGTACTTC

abundance: NA
j_gene: TRBJ2-5
v_gene: TRBV5-4
d_gene: NA
CDR3aa: CASSLDLKETQYF
CDR3nt: TGTGCCAGCAGCTTGGATCTTAAAGAGACCCAGTACTTC

abundance: NA
j_gene: TRBJ2-1
v_gene: TRBV18
d_gene: NA
CDR3aa: CASSPPSGSYNEQFF
CDR3nt: TGTGCCAGCTCACCACCGTCAGGGTCCTACAATGAGCAGTTCTTC

abundance: once
j_gene: TRBJ2-3
v_gene: TRBV7-2
d_gene: NA
CDR3aa: CASIPGTHTDTQYF
CDR3nt: TGTGCCAGCATCCCCGGGACTCACACAGATACGCAGTATTTT

abundance: NA
j_gene: TRBJ1-3
v_gene: TRBV5-4
d_gene: TRBD1
CDR3aa: CASSPTPTGTGNTIYF
CDR3nt: TGTGCCAGCAGCCCGACCCCGACAGGGACCGGAAACACCATATATTTT

abundance: NA
j_gene: TRBJ1-2
v_gene: TRBV30
d_gene: TRBD1
CDR3aa: CAWTRGTGGSGYTF
CDR3nt: TGTGCCTGGACCCGAGGGACAGGGGGGTCAGGCTACACCTTC

abundance: NA
j_gene: TRBJ1-2
v_gene: TRBV10-3
d_gene: NA
CDR3aa: CAIRADSNYGYTF
CDR3nt: TGTGCCATCAGAGCGGACTCTAACTATGGCTACACCTTC

abundance: NA
j_gene: TRBJ1-2
v_gene: TRBV21-1
d_gene: NA
CDR3aa: CASSKTQGRKNGYTF
CDR3nt: TGTGCCAGCAGCAAAACACAGGGGAGGAAGAATGGCTACACCTTC

abundance: NA
j_gene: TRBJ1-2
v_gene: TRBV5-4
d_gene: NA
CDR3aa: CASSLAQNGYTF
CDR3nt: TGTGCCAGCAGCTTGGCACAGAATGGCTACACCTTC

abundance: few
j_gene: TRBJ2-3
v_gene: TRBV7-8
d_gene: TRBD2
CDR3aa: CASSLRPSGGPSTDTQYF
CDR3nt: TGTGCCAGCAGCTTACGGCCTAGCGGGGGGCCTAGCACAGATACGCAGTATTTT

abundance: NA
j_gene: TRBJ1-5
v_gene: TRBV6-1
d_gene: NA
CDR3aa: CASSGPRVGSNQPQHF
CDR3nt: TGTGCCAGCAGTGGACCCAGGGTCGGGAGCAATCAGCCCCAGCATTTT

abundance: few
j_gene: TRBJ2-7
v_gene: TRBV27
d_gene: NA
CDR3aa: CASSFGQGGYEQYF
CDR3nt: TGTGCCAGCAGTTTCGGGCAGGGAGGCTACGAGCAGTACTTC